This is a list of T cell receptor beta chains from one sample in a study of T cells in localized non-small cell lung cancer. TCRdb's table, derived via immunoSEQ multiplex PCR, lists solely in-frame clones and lacks some. The sample has around 100,000 clones, roughly 89% seen once. The sample was peripheral blood, taken before any cancer treatment. The receptors were sampled from a man aged 40 to 70 with stage I squamous cell lung carcinoma. Both conserved end residues are part of each CDR3. D genes are given only for firm matches. Not all rows give a size; the values are once, few, many and, for expanded clones, a class.

J	D	V	size	DNA	CDR3
TRBJ1-6	NA	TRBV14	many	TGTGCCAGCAGCCCCGGGAGTGGAGGGCGGAATTCACCCCTCCACTTT	CASSPGSGGRNSPLHF
TRBJ1-6	NA	TRBV6-4	NA	TGTGCCAGCAGTGAAAACCCGGACTCCTATAATTCACCCCTCCACTTT	CASSENPDSYNSPLHF
TRBJ1-2	NA	TRBV7-9	once	TGTGCCAGCAGCTTAGGGACAGTGATGAACTATGGCTACACCTTC	CASSLGTVMNYGYTF
TRBJ2-5	TRBD2	TRBV29-1	NA	TGCAGCTTCCTCGGGTGGTCTAGCGGGGAAGAGACCCAGTACTTC	CSFLGWSSGEETQYF
TRBJ2-6	NA	TRBV19	NA	TGTGCCAGTAGTATCAGGGGCCCTCGCTCTGGGGCCAACGTCCTGACTTTC	CASSIRGPRSGANVLTF
TRBJ2-3	NA	TRBV5-1	NA	TGCGCCAGCAGCTTGGTTCCTCGCACAGATACGCAGTATTTT	CASSLVPRTDTQYF
TRBJ2-1	NA	TRBV2	NA	TGTGCCAGCAGGGCGCGATTAAATGGTTTCTTC	CASRARLNGFF
TRBJ2-1	TRBD1	TRBV2	NA	TGTGCCAGCAGTGGGACAGGCGACAATGAGCAGTTCTTC	CASSGTGDNEQFF
TRBJ1-2	NA	TRBV6-1	NA	TGTGCCAGCTTCCTAACAGGTGGCGACTATGGCTACACCTTC	CASFLTGGDYGYTF
TRBJ1-6	NA	TRBV6-1	few	TGTGCCAGTAACAGGGAGAATAATTCACCCCTCCACTTT	CASNRENNSPLHF
TRBJ2-1	NA	TRBV4-2	few	TGTGCCAGCAGCCAAGATAGGCAGGGGAAGAAGAATGAGCAGTTCTTC	CASSQDRQGKKNEQFF
TRBJ2-1	TRBD2	TRBV5-1	NA	TGCGCCAGCAGCTTGGGGACTAGCGGGGGGTGGAATGAGCAGTTCTTC	CASSLGTSGGWNEQFF
TRBJ2-3	NA	TRBV5-5	few	TGTGCCAGCAGCTTGGAGGGGGGCACAGATACGCAGTATTTT	CASSLEGGTDTQYF
TRBJ1-2	TRBD1	TRBV5-1	NA	TGCGCCAGCAGCTTGACAGGGGAACTATTCTATGGCTACACCTTC	CASSLTGELFYGYTF
TRBJ1-2	NA	TRBV6-1	once	TGTGCCAGCAGTGGCCGCCCCAGCAACTATGGCTACACCTTC	CASSGRPSNYGYTF
TRBJ2-7	NA	TRBV5-4	NA	TGTGCCAGCAGCGCCGGGACTCTTAGATTCTACGAGCAGTACTTC	CASSAGTLRFYEQYF
TRBJ1-2	NA	TRBV4-1	NA	TGCGCCAGCAGCCCCTACTATCGGGGGGAACTATATGGCTACACCTTC	CASSPYYRGELYGYTF
TRBJ1-3	NA	TRBV5-1	NA	TGCGCCAGCAGCATGGAGGGGCCGAGGGGCTCTGGAAACACCATATATTTT	CASSMEGPRGSGNTIYF
TRBJ2-2	TRBD2	TRBV19	few	TGTGCCAGTAGGTTAGCGGGGAACACCGGGGAGCTGTTTTTT	CASRLAGNTGELFF
TRBJ1-4	TRBD1	TRBV5-5	NA	TGTGCCAGCAGCTTGGGGACAGGGAAAGATAATGAAAAACTGTTTTTT	CASSLGTGKDNEKLFF
TRBJ1-1	TRBD1	TRBV30	NA	TGTGCCTCCAGGGGGCGCGTCACTGAAGCTTTCTTT	CASRGRVTEAFF
TRBJ1-1	TRBD1	TRBV5-6	NA	TGTGCCAGCAGCTCCTATTACAGGGGCGCTGAAGCTTTCTTT	CASSSYYRGAEAFF
TRBJ2-2	NA	TRBV5-1	NA	TGCGCCAGCAGCTTGAGCATCTCCGGGGAGCTGTTTTTT	CASSLSISGELFF
TRBJ2-3	TRBD1	TRBV7-9	NA	TGTGCCAGCAGGGACACAGGGGGGTCGGATACGCAGTATTTT	CASRDTGGSDTQYF
TRBJ1-4	NA	TRBV4-1	NA	TGCGCCAGCAGGGTTAATGAAAAACTGTTTTTT	CASRVNEKLFF
TRBJ1-1	TRBD1	TRBV27	NA	TGTGCCAGCAGTTTACGCGGCAGGGGGGGGACTGAAGCTTTCTTT	CASSLRGRGGTEAFF
TRBJ1-1	NA	TRBV7-2	NA	TGTGCCAGCAGCCAAGGGGTCCAAATGAACACTGAAGCTTTCTTT	CASSQGVQMNTEAFF
TRBJ1-5	NA	TRBV2	NA	TGTGCCAGCGGAATTGGGCCGGGCATGAATCAGCCCCAGCATTTT	CASGIGPGMNQPQHF
TRBJ1-6	NA	TRBV5-6	NA	TGTGCCAGCAGTTTAACGGGCGAGCGGTCACCCCTCCACTTT	CASSLTGERSPLHF
TRBJ1-2	NA	TRBV27	NA	TGTGCCAGCAGTTTATGGGTGGGGGCGGCTGGCTACACCTTC	CASSLWVGAAGYTF
TRBJ2-1	NA	TRBV10-3	NA	TGTGCCATCAGTGAGTCCCGGGACGGGGAAGGACAGTTCTTC	CAISESRDGEGQFF
TRBJ2-7	NA	TRBV14	NA	TGTGCCAGCAGCCGAAACAGGGTGGGAGAGCAGTACTTC	CASSRNRVGEQYF
TRBJ1-2	NA	TRBV5-4	NA	TGTGCCAGCAGCACAGGGCTTCCCTATGGCTACACCTTC	CASSTGLPYGYTF
TRBJ1-5	NA	TRBV18	few	TGTGCCAGCTCAGAAGAGGGGTATCAGCCCCAGCATTTT	CASSEEGYQPQHF
TRBJ1-5	NA	TRBV27	NA	TGTGCCAGCAGTTTCGGGGGATTGCGTAGCAATCAGCCCCAGCATTTT	CASSFGGLRSNQPQHF
TRBJ1-1	TRBD1	TRBV18	NA	TGTGCCAGCTCACCCTTCCTGGGGACAGTAGATTCTACTGAAGCTTTCTTT	CASSPFLGTVDSTEAFF
TRBJ2-3	TRBD2	TRBV18	NA	TGTGCCAGCTCACAGGCTAGCGGGTTCACAGATACGCAGTATTTT	CASSQASGFTDTQYF
TRBJ1-1	NA	TRBV30	NA	TGTGCCTGGAGTGAGAAAGGACAATCGAAGAACACTGAAGCTTTCTTT	CAWSEKGQSKNTEAFF
TRBJ1-2	TRBD1	TRBV5-8	NA	TGTGCCAGCAGCCCCTCCCGGACAGGGGGCGAGGATGGCTACACCTTC	CASSPSRTGGEDGYTF
TRBJ2-1	TRBD2	TRBV5-4	NA	TGTGCCAGCAGCTCTGGATCGACTAGCGGCTCCTACAATGAGCAGTTCTTC	CASSSGSTSGSYNEQFF
TRBJ2-3	TRBD2	TRBV10-3	once	TGTGCCATCAGTTATCTCAGGACTAGCGGTACAGATACGCAGTATTTT	CAISYLRTSGTDTQYF
TRBJ2-3	TRBD1	TRBV5-1	once	TGCGCCAGCAGCCTAGGGACAGGGGGGACAGATACGCAGTATTTT	CASSLGTGGTDTQYF
TRBJ1-1	NA	TRBV5-1	NA	TGCGCCAGCACCCGTGAGGGTGGCACTGAAGCTTTCTTT	CASTREGGTEAFF
TRBJ2-1	NA	TRBV4-1	NA	TGCGCCAGCAGCACCCGACAGGCCAATGAGCAGTTCTTC	CASSTRQANEQFF
TRBJ2-7	TRBD1	TRBV6-5	NA	TGTGCCAGCAGGGTACAGGGGGCTTCCTACGAGCAGTACTTC	CASRVQGASYEQYF
TRBJ1-2	NA	TRBV7-2	few	TGTGCCAGCAGCTTAGTGTATGGGAATGGCTACACCTTC	CASSLVYGNGYTF
TRBJ2-7	NA	TRBV2	NA	TGTGCCAGCAGTGTTAGCACTACACTGGCATCGGAGCAGTACTTC	CASSVSTTLASEQYF
TRBJ1-1	NA	TRBV5-1	few	TGCGCCAGCAGCTTGGAGCCAAGCAACACTGAAGCTTTCTTT	CASSLEPSNTEAFF
TRBJ2-1	TRBD2	TRBV4-2	NA	TGTGCCAGCAGAATTAGCGGGGGGGCCAATGAGCAGTTCTTC	CASRISGGANEQFF
TRBJ1-1	NA	TRBV7-9	few	TGTGCCAGCAGCTTACATAATGAAGCTTTCTTT	CASSLHNEAFF
TRBJ2-7	NA	TRBV14	NA	TGTGCCAGCAGCCAAGGTTACGAGCAGTACTTC	CASSQGYEQYF
TRBJ1-6	NA	TRBV6-1	NA	TGTGCCAGCTCAACGTATCTGACTGGACCCCTCCACTTT	CASSTYLTGPLHF
TRBJ1-1	NA	TRBV29-1	NA	TGCAGCGTTGAGGAAGGGACGAACACTGAAGCTTTCTTT	CSVEEGTNTEAFF
TRBJ1-4	TRBD1	TRBV7-9	NA	TGTGCCAGCAAGGGGGCCGGGACATTAAGACCAAATGAAAAACTGTTTTTT	CASKGAGTLRPNEKLFF
TRBJ1-6	NA	TRBV10-3	once	TGTGCCATCAGAGGCCGGGGAGTAGAGTCACCCCTCCACTTT	CAIRGRGVESPLHF
TRBJ1-5	TRBD1	TRBV5-1	NA	TGCGCCAGCAGCTTGGGGGACAGGCGGAATCAGCCCCAGCATTTT	CASSLGDRRNQPQHF